These 18 T cell receptor beta chains were sequenced from one sample in a study of T cell responses to AZD1222 COVID-19 vaccine. The data were produced by immunoSEQ multiplex PCR, yet TCRdb's version contains in-frame clones alone and is incomplete. The sample carries 100,000 or so clones, over 75% recorded once. The material was peripheral blood, obtained on day 0 of AZD1222 vaccination. Source of these receptors: an adult in good health.

The chain carries TRBV30 and TRBJ1-1; 8 bases match TRBD1. The CDR3 is 14 residues long. Trimming removed 1 base from V and 3 bases from J; junction bases left unmatched: 4. Germline-derived CDR1 and CDR2 are GTSNPN and SVGIG (reference sequence). The DNA of the CDR3 is TGTGCCTGGAGTGCTGGACAGGGCGACACTGAAGCTTTCTTT. This gives the protein CAWSAGQGDTEAFF.

The J gene is TRBJ2-1, the V gene TRBV5-6; 8 nucleotides agree with TRBD2. Germline trimming cut 0 bases from V and 7 bases from J; bases unmatched to any gene: 6. This CDR3 comprises 15 residues. CDR1 is SGHDT and CDR2 is YYEEEE in the germline V gene. The CDR3 coding sequence is TGTGCCAGCAGCTTGGGCCAGCGGGGGTTAAATGAGCAGTTCTTC. The encoded protein is CASSLGQRGLNEQFF.

The chain links TRBV27 to TRBJ2-1; D is perhaps TRBD1 or TRBD2 (5 bases each). Trimming took off 0 bases at V and 10 bases at J, with 19 bases between the two ends. CDR3 size: 16 residues. Germline CDR1 MNHEY, CDR2 SMNVEV (reference sequence). The chain's CDR3 is CASSLSGQGREGEQFF. The CDR3 coding sequence is TGTGCCAGCAGTTTATCAGGACAAGGGAGAGAGGGAGAGCAGTTCTTC.

This sequence joins TRBV7-8 and TRBJ1-2; a possible D gene is TRBD1 (6 bases). Germline V gene sequence: CDR1 SGHVS, CDR2 FQNEAQ. V dropped 5 bases and J dropped 4 bases, with 20 bases sitting between them. The CDR3 contains 16 residues. CDR3 loop: CASSLNNRDTLYGYTF. CDR3 sequence (DNA): TGTGCCAGCAGCCTAAACAACAGGGATACCCTCTATGGCTACACCTTC.

The rearrangement uses TRBV4-1 and TRBJ1-3; D is perhaps TRBD1 (6 bases). Germline CDR1 is MGHRA and CDR2 is YSYEKL. V lost 5 bases to trimming and J lost 2 bases, with 16 bases between them. CDR3 length: 16 residues. The CDR3, as DNA: TGCGCCAGCAGCTCCACGGGGGACATGCCTGGAAACACCATATATTTT. Amino acid sequence: CASSSTGDMPGNTIYF.

The chain recombines TRBV10-3 with TRBJ1-5; no reliable D call. The CDR3 is 14 residues long. The germline V and J ends were trimmed by 2 bases and 7 bases, with 12 bases remaining between them. Germline CDR1 reads ENHRY; CDR2 reads SYGVKD. The DNA of the CDR3 is TGTGCCATCAGTGAGAATGGAGGAGAACAGCCCCAGCATTTT. This codes for CAISENGGEQPQHF.

The chain uses TRBV23-1 and TRBJ2-1; 9 bases map to TRBD1. TRBV23-1 is reported as an ORF; its role is uncertain. The ends lost 11 bases at V and 14 bases at J; junction bases unmatched: 4. The CDR3 consists of 9 residues. CDR3 sequence (DNA): TGCGCCTGGCGGACAGGGGAGTTCTTC. Translating it yields CAWRTGEFF.

This chain uses TRBV27 with TRBJ2-1; TRBD2 matches at 8 bases. Trimming at V came to 7 bases and at J to 2 bases, leaving 4 bases not matched to a gene. Germline CDR1 is MNHEY and CDR2 is SMNVEV (reference sequence). The CDR3 totals 14 residues. The CDR3 DNA is TGTGCCAGCAACCCAGCGGGGGCCTACAATGAGCAGTTCTTC. Residues: CASNPAGAYNEQFF.

This chain joins TRBV6-5 and TRBJ1-2, with 7 bases aligning to TRBD1. The J segment lost 1 base and the V segment lost 7 bases, leaving 6 bases of the junction unmatched. The CDR3 has 14 residues. CDR1 is MNHEY, CDR2 SVGAGI, per germline. The CDR3 DNA sequence: TGTGCCAGCATGGACAGGTCCTTTAACTATGGCTACACCTTC. Amino acid sequence: CASMDRSFNYGYTF.

The count of this clone is one. The rearrangement joins TRBV11-2 to TRBJ2-2, with a tentative D call TRBD2 (6 bases). The CDR3 runs 16 residues. V lost 1 base and J lost 1, with 10 bases in between. Per germline, CDR1 SGHAT and CDR2 FQNNGV. The CDR3 coding sequence is TGTGCCAGCAGCTTAGGGGCGGGGCTGAACACCGGGGAGCTGTTTTTT. Its protein is CASSLGAGLNTGELFF.

The genes are TRBV5-6 and TRBJ2-1; D could derive from TRBD1 or TRBD2 (6 bases each). Trimming cost V 4 bases and J 6 bases, with 17 bases left between them. The length of the CDR3 is 15 residues. CDR1 is SGHDT, CDR2 YYEEEE, per germline. The CDR3 DNA follows: TGTGCCAGCAGCATCGTAGGCCGGGGGCCCAATGAGCAGTTCTTC. Translation gives CASSIVGRGPNEQFF.

This sequence joins TRBV19 and TRBJ1-1; TRBD1 agrees at 7 bases. Trimming at V came to 5 bases and at J to 2 bases, leaving 14 bases not matched to a gene. Germline V lookup: CDR1 LNHDA, CDR2 SQIVND (reference sequence). This CDR3 is built from 17 residues. The CDR3 loop is CASSRDSTVEGNTEAFF. For the CDR3, the DNA is TGTGCCAGTAGTCGGGACAGCACCGTTGAAGGAAACACTGAAGCTTTCTTT.

V gene TRBV2 combines with J gene TRBJ1-1; the D is unclear. Trimming stripped 6 bases from V and 6 bases from J, with 11 bases between. The germline CDR1 and CDR2 sequences are SNHLY and FYNNEI. The CDR3 consists of 12 residues. The CDR3 sequence: CASRSQSAEAFF. The CDR3 region has the DNA TGTGCCAGCAGATCTCAGAGCGCTGAAGCTTTCTTT.

This rearrangement joins TRBV5-1 to TRBJ2-7; perhaps TRBD2 as D (5 bases). The V gene's germline CDR1 is SGHRS and CDR2 YFSETQ. The length of the CDR3 is 12 residues. Trimming left V 1 base short and J 6 bases short, with 8 bases between. The CDR3 DNA is TGCGCCAGCAGCTTGCCGGGGAGCGAGCAGTACTTC. Protein: CASSLPGSEQYF.

The chain is built from TRBV10-3 and TRBJ1-5; D not resolved. The germline V and J ends were trimmed by 2 bases and 2 bases, with 10 bases remaining between them. This CDR3 has 15 residues. Germline CDR1 reads ENHRY; CDR2 reads SYGVKD. The CDR3 region has the DNA TGTGCCATCAGTGAGACCCTTATGGGCAATCAGCCCCAGCATTTT. This encodes CAISETLMGNQPQHF.

The rearrangement links TRBV12-3 or TRBV12-4 to TRBJ1-2; 8 nucleotides line up with TRBD1. CDR3 length: 12 amino acids. V dropped 4 bases and J dropped 13; count of bases not matched to a gene: 8. CDR3 residues: CASSSGQEWSTF. In DNA, the CDR3 is TGTGCCAGCAGTTCGGGACAGGAGTGGAGCACCTTC.

V is TRBV6-2 or TRBV6-3 and J is TRBJ1-2, with a possible D match to TRBD1 (5 bases). Germline V gene sequence: CDR1 MNHEY, CDR2 SVGEGT. The CDR3 is made up of 12 amino acids. V was shortened by 2 bases and J by 5 bases, with 6 bases between the two germline ends. The chain's CDR3 is CASSYRQYGYTF. Written as DNA, the CDR3 is TGTGCCAGCAGTTACAGACAGTATGGCTACACCTTC.

This chain connects TRBV20-1 to TRBJ2-7, with D maybe TRBD2 (5 bases). Trimming stripped 6 bases from V and 3 bases from J, with 9 bases between. The CDR3 runs 11 residues. The germline gives CDR1 DFQATT, CDR2 SNEGSKA (reference sequence). CDR3 region: CSAGVLYEQYF. CDR3 coding DNA: TGCAGTGCCGGGGTCCTCTACGAGCAGTACTTC.